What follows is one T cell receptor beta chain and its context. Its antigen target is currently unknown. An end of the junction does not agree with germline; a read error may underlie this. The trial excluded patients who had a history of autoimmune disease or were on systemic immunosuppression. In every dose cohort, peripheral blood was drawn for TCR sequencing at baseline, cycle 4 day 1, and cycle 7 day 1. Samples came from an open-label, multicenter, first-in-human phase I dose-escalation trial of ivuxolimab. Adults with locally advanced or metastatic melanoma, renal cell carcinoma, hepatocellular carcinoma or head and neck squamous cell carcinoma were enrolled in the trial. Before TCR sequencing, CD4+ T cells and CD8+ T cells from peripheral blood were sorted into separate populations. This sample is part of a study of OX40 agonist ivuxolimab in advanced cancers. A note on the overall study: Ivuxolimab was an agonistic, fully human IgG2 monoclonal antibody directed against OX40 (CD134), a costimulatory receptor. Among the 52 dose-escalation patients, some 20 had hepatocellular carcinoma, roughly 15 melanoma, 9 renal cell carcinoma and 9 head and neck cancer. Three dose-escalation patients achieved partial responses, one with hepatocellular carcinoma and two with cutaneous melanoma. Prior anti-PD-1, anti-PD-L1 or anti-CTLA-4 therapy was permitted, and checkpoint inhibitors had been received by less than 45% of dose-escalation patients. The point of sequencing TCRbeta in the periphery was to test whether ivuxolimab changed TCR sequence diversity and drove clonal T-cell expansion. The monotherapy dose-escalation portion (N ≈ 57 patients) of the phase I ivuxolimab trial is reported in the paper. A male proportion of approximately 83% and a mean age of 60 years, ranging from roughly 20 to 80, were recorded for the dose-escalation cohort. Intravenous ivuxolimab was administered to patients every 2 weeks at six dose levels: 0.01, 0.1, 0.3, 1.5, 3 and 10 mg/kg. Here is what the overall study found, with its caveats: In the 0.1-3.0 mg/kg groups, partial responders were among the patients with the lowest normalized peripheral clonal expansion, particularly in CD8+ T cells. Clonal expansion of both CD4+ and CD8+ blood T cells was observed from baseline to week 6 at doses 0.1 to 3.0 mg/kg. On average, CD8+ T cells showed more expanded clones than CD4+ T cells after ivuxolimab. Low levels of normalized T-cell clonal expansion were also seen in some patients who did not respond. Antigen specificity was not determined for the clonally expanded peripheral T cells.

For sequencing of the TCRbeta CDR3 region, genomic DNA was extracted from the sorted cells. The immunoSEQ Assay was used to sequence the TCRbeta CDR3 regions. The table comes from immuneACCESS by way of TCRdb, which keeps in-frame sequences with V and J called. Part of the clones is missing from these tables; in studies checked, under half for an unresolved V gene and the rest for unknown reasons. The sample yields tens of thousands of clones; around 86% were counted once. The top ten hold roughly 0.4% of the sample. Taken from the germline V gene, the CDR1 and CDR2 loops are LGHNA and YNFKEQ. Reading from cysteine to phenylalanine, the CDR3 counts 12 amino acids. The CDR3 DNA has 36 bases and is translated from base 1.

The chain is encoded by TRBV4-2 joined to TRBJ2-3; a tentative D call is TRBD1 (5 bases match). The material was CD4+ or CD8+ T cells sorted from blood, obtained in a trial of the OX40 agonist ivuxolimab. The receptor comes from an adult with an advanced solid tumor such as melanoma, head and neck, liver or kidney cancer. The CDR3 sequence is CASSQDRGIGHF. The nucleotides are TGTGCCAGCAGCCAAGATAGGGGTATTGGGCATTTT.